This TCR beta chain emerged from a study of tumor-infiltrating lymphocytes in primary liver carcinoma. General study results and limits: Only about 7.5-24% of top clones appeared in all five tumor regions.

Production of TCR beta cDNA used around 500 ng total RNA together with a constant-region primer. Slightly modified ARM-PCR, run as three nested multiplex PCR rounds, produced the TCR beta libraries. The first two PCR rounds, approximately 11 cycles each, used TRBV1-TRBV30 forward primers and a C-beta reverse primer. A single record per CDR3 protein comes from TCRdb applying MiXCR to the multiplex PCR reads. Of tens of thousands of distinct CDR3 sequences in the sample, around 78% were seen once. The germline V gene encodes CDR1 SGHDT and CDR2 YYEEEE. The CDR3 has 15 amino acids. Unsorted bulk tissue, about 18-31 mg of it, served as the source for co-extraction of RNA and DNA. Points on this clonotype: The antigen remains undetermined. A read error may account for a junction end that differs from germline.

The chain has TRBV5-6 and TRBJ2-5; D tentatively fits TRBD1 or TRBD2 (5 bases each). The receptor was derived from a man aged 40-49 years with primary liver carcinoma and hepatitis B virus infection. Material for sequencing was liver tumor tissue from sampling region 5. Subset reported: tumor region T5, tumor centre. CDR3 in DNA: TGTGCCAGCAGCCCGGGACCAGTTGAACAAGAGGCCCAGTACTTC. Amino acids: CASSPGPVEQEAQYF. Using reference TRBV5-6 and TRBJ2-5 for the parts outside the CDR3, the full variable domain is DAGVTQSPTHLIKTRGQQVTLRCSPKSGHDTVSWYQQALGQGPQFIFQYYEEEERQRGNFPDRFSGHQFPNYSSELNVNALLLGDSALYLCASSPGPVEQEAQYFGPGTRLLVL.